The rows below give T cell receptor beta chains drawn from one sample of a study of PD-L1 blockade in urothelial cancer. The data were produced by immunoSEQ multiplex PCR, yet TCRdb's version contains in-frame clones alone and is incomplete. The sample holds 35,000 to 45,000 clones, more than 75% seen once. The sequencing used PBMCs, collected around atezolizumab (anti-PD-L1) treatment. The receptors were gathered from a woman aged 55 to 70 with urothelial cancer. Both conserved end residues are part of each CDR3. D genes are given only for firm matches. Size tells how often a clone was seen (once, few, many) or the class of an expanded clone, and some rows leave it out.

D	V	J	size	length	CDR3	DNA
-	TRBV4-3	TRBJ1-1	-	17	CASSQDYLNSRNTEAFF	TGCGCCAGCAGCCAAGATTATCTGAACAGCAGGAACACTGAAGCTTTCTTT
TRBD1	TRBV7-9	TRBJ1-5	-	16	CASSNSWGTDNQPQHF	TGTGCCAGCAGCAACTCCTGGGGGACAGATAATCAGCCCCAGCATTTT
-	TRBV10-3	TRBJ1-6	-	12	CASGEGDSPLHF	TGTGCCTCAGGGGAGGGGGATTCACCCCTCCACTTT
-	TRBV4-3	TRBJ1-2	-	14	CASSQALRAGGYTF	TGCGCCAGCAGCCAAGCACTCAGGGCGGGAGGCTACACCTTC
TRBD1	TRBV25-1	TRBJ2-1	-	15	CASSTGTGRVNEQFF	TGTGCCAGCAGTACCGGGACAGGGAGGGTCAATGAGCAGTTCTTC
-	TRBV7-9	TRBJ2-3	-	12	CASSPSPDTQYF	TGTGCCAGCAGCCCTAGTCCAGATACGCAGTATTTT
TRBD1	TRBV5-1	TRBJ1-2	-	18	CASSLVPGQELYDYGYTF	TGCGCCAGCAGCCTAGTCCCGGGACAGGAACTATATGACTATGGCTACACCTTC
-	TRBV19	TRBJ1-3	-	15	CASSMWGLFGNTIYF	TGTGCCAGTAGTATGTGGGGGCTCTTTGGAAACACCATATATTTT
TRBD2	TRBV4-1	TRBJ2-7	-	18	CASSQELGLAGVSSGQYF	TGCGCCAGCAGCCAAGAACTGGGACTAGCGGGGGTCTCTTCGGGGCAGTACTTC
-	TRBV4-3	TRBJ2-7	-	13	CASSQGLKLQQYF	TGCGCCAGCAGCCAGGGCCTCAAACTTCAGCAGTACTTC
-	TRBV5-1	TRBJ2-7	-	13	CASSFSLSYEQYF	TGCGCCAGCAGCTTCTCCCTGTCCTACGAGCAGTACTTC
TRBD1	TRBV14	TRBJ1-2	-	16	CASSRRDRLSLYGYTF	TGTGCCAGCAGCCGCAGGGACAGACTCTCCCTCTATGGCTACACCTTC
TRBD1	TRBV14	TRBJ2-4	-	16	CASSPWDRGTKNIQYF	TGTGCCAGCAGCCCCTGGGACAGGGGAACCAAAAACATTCAGTACTTC
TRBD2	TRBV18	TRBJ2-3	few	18	CASSPGLAGDSSTDTQYF	TGTGCCAGCTCACCGGGACTAGCGGGAGACTCTAGCACAGATACGCAGTATTTT
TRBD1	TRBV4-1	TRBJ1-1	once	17	CASSPGGTGISNTEAFF	TGCGCCAGCAGTCCCGGCGGGACAGGGATCTCGAACACTGAAGCTTTCTTT
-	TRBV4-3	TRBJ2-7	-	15	CASSHSRLDSYEQYF	TGCGCCAGCAGCCACTCCAGACTAGACTCCTACGAGCAGTACTTC
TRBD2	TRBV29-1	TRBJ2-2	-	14	CSVVLAGVTGELFF	TGCAGCGTTGTTCTAGCGGGGGTCACCGGGGAGCTGTTTTTT
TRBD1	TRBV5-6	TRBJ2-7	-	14	CASSPGATGGEQYF	TGTGCCAGCAGCCCTGGGGCTACAGGGGGGGAGCAGTACTTC
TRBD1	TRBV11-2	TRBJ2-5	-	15	CASSLTGSYQETQYF	TGTGCCAGCAGCCTGACAGGGTCGTACCAAGAGACCCAGTACTTC
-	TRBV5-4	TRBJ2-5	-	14	CASSLMAGQETQYF	TGTGCCAGCAGCTTGATGGCGGGACAAGAGACCCAGTACTTC
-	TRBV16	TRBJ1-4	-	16	CASSQFVGTPPEKLFF	TGTGCCAGCAGCCAATTCGTCGGGACACCTCCTGAAAAACTGTTTTTT
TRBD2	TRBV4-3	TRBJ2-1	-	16	CASSQAPLAGDGEQFF	TGCGCCAGCAGCCAAGCGCCCCTAGCGGGAGATGGTGAGCAGTTCTTC
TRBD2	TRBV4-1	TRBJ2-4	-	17	CASSQVGLAGGRNIQYF	TGCGCCAGCAGCCAAGTTGGACTAGCGGGAGGAAGGAACATTCAGTACTTC
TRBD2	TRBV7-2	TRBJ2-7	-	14	CASSLTSGRYEQYF	TGTGCCAGCAGCTTAACTAGCGGGAGGTACGAGCAGTACTTC
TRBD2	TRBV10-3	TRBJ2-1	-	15	CAIISRAGGPTEQFF	TGTGCCATCATCAGCCGAGCGGGAGGGCCCACCGAGCAGTTCTTC
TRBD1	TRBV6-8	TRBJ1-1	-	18	CASSYRTGGSLSHTEAFF	TGTGCCAGCAGTTACAGGACAGGGGGATCTCTGAGCCACACTGAAGCTTTCTTT
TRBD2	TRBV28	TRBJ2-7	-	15	CASSFFWDGGREQYF	TGTGCCAGCAGTTTTTTTTGGGACGGGGGGAGGGAGCAGTACTTC
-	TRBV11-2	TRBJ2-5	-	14	CASSPGALGGTQYF	TGTGCCAGCAGCCCGGGAGCGTTGGGGGGGACCCAGTACTTC
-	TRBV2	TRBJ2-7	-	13	CASTIDRSYEQYF	TGTGCCAGCACCATTGACAGATCCTACGAGCAGTACTTC
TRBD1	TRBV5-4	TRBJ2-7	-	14	CASSSGQSSYEQYF	TGTGCCAGCAGTTCGGGACAGAGCTCCTACGAGCAGTACTTC
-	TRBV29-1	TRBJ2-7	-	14	CSAFLSGRPYEQYF	TGCAGCGCCTTTTTGAGCGGTAGACCCTACGAGCAGTACTTC
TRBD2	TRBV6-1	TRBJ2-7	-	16	CASSEAGLAGLDEQYF	TGTGCCAGCAGTGAGGCGGGACTAGCGGGGCTTGACGAGCAGTACTTC
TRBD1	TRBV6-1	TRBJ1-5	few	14	CAISRPGGNQPQHF	TGTGCCATCTCCCGGCCAGGGGGGAATCAGCCCCAGCATTTT
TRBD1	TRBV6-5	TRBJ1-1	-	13	CASSLGTGIEAFF	TGTGCCAGCAGTTTGGGGACAGGAATTGAAGCTTTCTTT
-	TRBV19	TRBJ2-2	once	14	CASRGQGSTGELFF	TGTGCCAGCCGGGGACAAGGGTCGACCGGGGAGCTGTTTTTT
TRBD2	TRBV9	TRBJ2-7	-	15	CASSPGAGGQYEQYF	TGTGCCAGCAGCCCCGGGGCGGGGGGGCAATACGAGCAGTACTTC
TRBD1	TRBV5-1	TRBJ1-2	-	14	CASSSGQGADGYTF	TGCGCCAGCAGCTCAGGACAGGGGGCCGATGGCTACACCTTC
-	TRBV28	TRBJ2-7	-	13	CASGGGSPREQYF	TGTGCCAGTGGTGGGGGGTCCCCCCGCGAGCAGTACTTC